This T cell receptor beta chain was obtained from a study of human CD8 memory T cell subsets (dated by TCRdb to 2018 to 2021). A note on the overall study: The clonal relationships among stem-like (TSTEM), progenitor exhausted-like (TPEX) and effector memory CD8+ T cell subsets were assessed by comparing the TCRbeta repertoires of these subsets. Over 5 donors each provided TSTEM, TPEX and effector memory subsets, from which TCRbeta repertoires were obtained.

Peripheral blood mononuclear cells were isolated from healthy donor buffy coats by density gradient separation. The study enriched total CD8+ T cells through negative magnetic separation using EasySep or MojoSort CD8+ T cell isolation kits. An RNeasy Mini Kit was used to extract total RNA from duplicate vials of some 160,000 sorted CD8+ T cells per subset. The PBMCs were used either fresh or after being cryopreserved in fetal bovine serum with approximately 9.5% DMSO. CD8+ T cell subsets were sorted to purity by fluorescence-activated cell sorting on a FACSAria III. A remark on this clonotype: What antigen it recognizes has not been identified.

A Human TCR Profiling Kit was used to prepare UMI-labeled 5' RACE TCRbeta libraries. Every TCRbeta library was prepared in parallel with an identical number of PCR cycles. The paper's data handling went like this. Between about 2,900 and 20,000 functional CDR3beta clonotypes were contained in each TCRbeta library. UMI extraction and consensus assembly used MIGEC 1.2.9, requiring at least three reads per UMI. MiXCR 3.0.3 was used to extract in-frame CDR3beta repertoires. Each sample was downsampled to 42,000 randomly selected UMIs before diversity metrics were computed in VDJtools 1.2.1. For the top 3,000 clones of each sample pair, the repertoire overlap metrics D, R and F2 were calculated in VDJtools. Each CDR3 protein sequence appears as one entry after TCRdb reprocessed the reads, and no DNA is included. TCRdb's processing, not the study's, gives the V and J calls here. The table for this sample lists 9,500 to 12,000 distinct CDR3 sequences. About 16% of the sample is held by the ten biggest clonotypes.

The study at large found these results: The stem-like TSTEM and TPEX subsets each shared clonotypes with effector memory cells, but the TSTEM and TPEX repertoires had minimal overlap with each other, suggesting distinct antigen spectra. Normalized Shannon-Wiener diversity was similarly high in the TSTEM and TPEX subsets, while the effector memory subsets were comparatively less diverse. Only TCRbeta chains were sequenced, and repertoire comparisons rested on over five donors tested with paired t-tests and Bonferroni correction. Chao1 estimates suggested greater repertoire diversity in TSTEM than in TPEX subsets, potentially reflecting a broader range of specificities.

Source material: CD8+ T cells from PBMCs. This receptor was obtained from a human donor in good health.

The CDR3 here reads CASSSLLAGVDEQYF. The rearrangement combines TRBV12-3 or TRBV12-4 with TRBJ2-7; TCRdb's assignment of TRBD2 cannot be checked, as there is no DNA. The CDR3, from cysteine to phenylalanine, totals 15 residues. This entry has no DNA.